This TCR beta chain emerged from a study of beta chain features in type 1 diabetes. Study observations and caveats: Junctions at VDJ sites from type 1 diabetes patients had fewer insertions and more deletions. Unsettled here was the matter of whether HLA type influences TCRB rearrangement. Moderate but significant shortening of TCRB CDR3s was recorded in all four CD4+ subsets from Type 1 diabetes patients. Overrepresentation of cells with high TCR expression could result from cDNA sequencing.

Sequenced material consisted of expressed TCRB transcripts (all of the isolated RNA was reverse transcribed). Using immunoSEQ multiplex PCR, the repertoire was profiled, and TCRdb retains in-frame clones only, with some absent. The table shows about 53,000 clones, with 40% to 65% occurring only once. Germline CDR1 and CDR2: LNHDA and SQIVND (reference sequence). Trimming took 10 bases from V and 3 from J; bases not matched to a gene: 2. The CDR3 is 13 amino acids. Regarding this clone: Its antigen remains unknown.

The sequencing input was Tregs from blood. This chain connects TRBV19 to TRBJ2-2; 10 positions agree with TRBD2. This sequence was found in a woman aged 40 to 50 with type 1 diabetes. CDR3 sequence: CATSGRDTGELFF. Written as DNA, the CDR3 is TGTGCCACCAGCGGGAGGGACACCGGGGAGCTGTTTTTT.